The 24 T cell receptor beta chains below come from one sample, sequenced in a study of spatial heterogeneity in lung cancer (dated by TCRdb to the late 2010s). Receptor amplification or capture employed 5' RACE. The data were produced on a NextSeq 500. The public reads were run again by TCRdb, first through fastp at Q25 and then through MiXCR, and only productive beta chains were kept. Rows merge per CDR3 protein into single entries with the most common DNA and genes. The sample table records roughly 80,000 distinct CDR3 sequences; roughly 8% of these occur just once. Together, the top ten hold 6.8% of the sample. The time point label, read with the paper, signifies: sample taken at primary tumor resection. The sequencing used PBMCs, collected at surgery. The receptors derive from a male donor with early-stage non-small cell lung cancer.

This clonotype showed up just a few times. The J gene is TRBJ2-3, the V gene TRBV6-2 or TRBV6-3; 7 bases are a match to TRBD2. The CDR3 spans 16 residues. V shed 5 bases and J 2 bases; nucleotides not matched to a gene: 10. Germline lookup yields CDR1 MNHEY and CDR2 SVGEGT. CDR3 DNA sequence: TGTGCCAGCAGTCTCCGGACTAGTCGGTCCACAGATACGCAGTATTTT. It yields the protein CASSLRTSRSTDTQYF.

CDR3 nucleotides: TGTGCCAGCAGTTACGATCGGACAGCCCAAGAGACCCAGTACTTC. It codes for CASSYDRTAQETQYF. The chain uses TRBV6-5 and TRBJ2-5; D is perhaps TRBD1 (6 bases). V lost 2 bases and J lost 1, with 11 bases in between. Germline V gene sequence: CDR1 MNHEY, CDR2 SVGAGI. This CDR3 is built from 15 residues.

The table lists this clonotype with many counts. The chain uses TRBV6-2 or TRBV6-3 and TRBJ1-1; TRBD1 aligns across 7 bases. The CDR3 runs 15 residues. Germline V gene lookup returns CDR1 MNHEY and CDR2 SVGEGT. V shed 4 bases, J shed 6 bases, and the junction held 11 bases outside the gene matches. CDR3 coding DNA: TGTGCCAGCAGTTCCCACGGAGGGGGCCGAGCTGAAGCTTTCTTT. It is translated as CASSSHGGGRAEAFF.

In its sample, this clonotype was seen a few times. The chain combines TRBV27 with TRBJ2-1, with 11 bases fitting TRBD2. Trimming at V came to 10 bases and at J to 7 bases, leaving 18 bases not matched to a gene. Looked up from germline, CDR1 is MNHEY and CDR2 is SMNVEV (reference sequence). The CDR3 length is 17 residues. CDR3 bases: TGTGCCATCTCCGGGGGCCCTAGCGGGAGGCCCTCAAATGAGCAGTTCTTC. Its protein is CAISGGPSGRPSNEQFF.

CDR3 sequence: CATLWTGAYEQYF. As DNA, the CDR3 is TGTGCCACCCTCTGGACTGGAGCCTACGAGCAGTACTTC. This chain uses TRBV6-2 or TRBV6-3 with TRBJ2-7, with a possible D match to TRBD2 (5 bases). CDR1 and CDR2 from the germline V gene are MNHEY and SVGEGT. This CDR3 contains 13 residues. Trimming stripped 10 bases from V and 2 bases from J, with 15 bases between.

This clonotype appeared many times. V and J are TRBV5-4 and TRBJ1-2, with TRBD1 matching over 10 bases. Germline CDR1 is SGHNT and CDR2 is YYREEE (reference sequence). Unmatched junction bases numbered 7, after V lost 5 bases and J lost 0 bases. The CDR3 has 16 amino acids. The CDR3 spells CASSPGGTGANYGYTF. As DNA, the CDR3 is TGTGCCAGCAGTCCGGGTGGGACAGGGGCTAACTATGGCTACACCTTC.

J is TRBJ1-5 and V is TRBV19; possible D gene TRBD1, 5 bases. The CDR3 extends over 13 amino acids. V was shortened by 7 bases and J by 4 bases, with 11 bases between the two germline ends. Germline V lookup: CDR1 LNHDA, CDR2 SQIVND (reference sequence). DNA of the CDR3: TGTGCCAGTAATCAGGGAACGAATCAGCCCCAGCATTTT. Translation: CASNQGTNQPQHF.

This clonotype has ten or more counts. An end of the junction differs from the germline gene, which may be a read error. V gene TRBV7-2 combines with J gene TRBJ2-1; no reliable D call. The CDR3 length is 14 residues. The germline gives CDR1 SGHTA, CDR2 FQGNSA. CDR3 sequence reads: CASTPRGSYTEQFF. DNA for the CDR3: TGTGCCAGCACCCCGCGAGGTTCTTACACTGAGCAGTTCTTC.

Comment on this clonotype: At one boundary the junction diverges from the germline segment, which might be a read error. CDR3 in DNA: TGTGCTAGCAGCCGCGGACAGGGTCGGGTTCAAGAGACCCAGTACTTC. Encoded protein: CASSRGQGRVQETQYF. The J gene is TRBJ2-5, the V gene TRBV7-7, with 8 bases that match TRBD1. The CDR3 has 16 residues. Germline V gene data show CDR1 as SSHAT and CDR2 as FNYEAQ (reference sequence). Filled out from reference TRBV7-7 and TRBJ2-5, the complete variable domain reads GAGVSQSPRYKVTKRGQDVTLRCDPISSHATLYWYQQALGQGPEFLTYFNYEAQPDKSGLPSDRFSAERPEGSISTLTIQRTEQRDSAMYRCASSRGQGRVQETQYFGPGTRLLVL.

This clonotype came up many times. The chain uses TRBV4-2 and TRBJ2-3; D gene uncertain. The length of the CDR3 is 16 residues. Germline CDR1 is LGHNA and CDR2 is YNFKEQ. V shed 0 bases and J shed 5 bases, with 15 bases lying between them. The CDR3 nucleotides are TGTGCCAGCAGCCAAGATTCAGGTTTAACGCTAGATACGCAGTATTTT. Protein sequence: CASSQDSGLTLDTQYF.

This clonotype was observed at least ten times. The chain recombines TRBV29-1 with TRBJ1-4; the D gene is possibly TRBD1 (6 bases). Trimming pared 7 bases from V and 6 bases from J, leaving 15 bases between. Germline CDR1 reads SQVTM; CDR2 reads ANQGSEA. The CDR3 is made up of 13 amino acids. The chain's CDR3 is CSAEGGGHEKLFF. The DNA of the CDR3 is TGCAGCGCCGAAGGCGGGGGCCATGAAAAACTGTTTTTT.

This clonotype has a count of ten or more. The chain recombines TRBV4-3 with TRBJ1-5; D possibly corresponds to TRBD1 (5 bases). This CDR3 region has 15 residues. The germline V gene has CDR1 LGHNA and CDR2 YSLEER. The V end was cut by 6 bases, the J end by 3 bases, with 15 bases between. The CDR3 DNA reads TGCGCCAGCAGTGATAACTGGGGGGACAATCAGCCCCAGCATTTT. It encodes CASSDNWGDNQPQHF.

This clonotype was seen repeatedly, ten times or more. The rearrangement links TRBV6-2 or TRBV6-3 to TRBJ2-7, with 8 bases that match TRBD1. V was pared by 6 bases and J by 6 bases, with 7 bases of the junction left unmatched. The CDR3 consists of 13 residues. Looked up from germline, CDR1 is MNHEY and CDR2 is SVGEGT. CDR3: CASSGTGTGEQYF. In DNA, the CDR3 is TGTGCCAGCAGCGGGACAGGAACGGGCGAGCAGTACTTC.

This clonotype came up many times. The chain recombines TRBV5-6 with TRBJ2-1, with a possible D match to TRBD2 (5 bases). Germline CDR1 reads SGHDT; CDR2 reads YYEEEE. CDR3 length: 12 amino acids. Trimming stripped 6 bases from V and 10 bases from J, with 14 bases between. The CDR3, as DNA: TGTGCCAGCAACTACCTGGCGGGCGAGCAGTTCTTC. This codes for CASNYLAGEQFF.

The genes are TRBV6-5 and TRBJ2-3, with 11 nucleotides matching TRBD1. The CDR3 extends over 15 amino acids. The trim removed 2 bases at V and 4 bases at J, leaving 2 bases unmatched. Germline assignment: CDR1 MNHEY and CDR2 SVGAGI. CDR3 loop: CASSYPGQGADTQYF. CDR3 nucleotide sequence: TGTGCCAGCAGTTACCCGGGACAGGGGGCAGATACGCAGTATTTT.

This clonotype was seen more than once but under ten times. The chain couples TRBV12-3 or TRBV12-4 to TRBJ1-1; D might be TRBD1 (6 bases). This CDR3 is built from 16 residues. V lost 4 bases and J lost 0, with 15 bases in between. CDR3 sequence reads: CASSYNPGVMNTEAFF. CDR3 coding DNA: TGTGCCAGCAGTTATAACCCAGGGGTAATGAACACTGAAGCTTTCTTT.

This clonotype has more than one count but fewer than ten. The chain recombines TRBV18 with TRBJ1-1; 7 nucleotides align to TRBD1. The V gene's germline CDR1 is KGHSH and CDR2 LQKENI. V was pared by 3 bases and J by 0 bases, with 1 base of the junction left unmatched. CDR3 length: 14 residues. The CDR3 sequence is CASSPQGVNTEAFF. CDR3 DNA sequence: TGTGCCAGCTCACCCCAGGGGGTGAACACTGAAGCTTTCTTT.

The V and J genes are TRBV2 and TRBJ2-1; a weak D match, TRBD2 (6 bases). The germline V and J ends were trimmed by 1 base and 6 bases, with 13 bases remaining between them. CDR3 length: 15 amino acids. Germline values: CDR1 SNHLY, CDR2 FYNNEI. This CDR3 is CASSEEAVTSNEQFF. The CDR3 nucleotides read TGTGCCAGCAGTGAAGAGGCGGTGACTAGCAATGAGCAGTTCTTC.

The chain is built from TRBV12-3 or TRBV12-4 and TRBJ2-3; D uncertain. Trimming left V 3 bases short and J 0 bases short, with 19 bases between. CDR3 size: 18 residues. CDR3 sequence: CASSFRSGRIVSTDTQYF. CDR3 bases: TGTGCCAGCAGTTTCCGTTCTGGACGGATCGTCAGCACAGATACGCAGTATTTT.

This clonotype was picked up a small number of times. This chain's CDR3 is CSARSTGVFYEQYF. In DNA, the CDR3 is TGCAGTGCTAGATCCACAGGGGTTTTCTACGAGCAGTACTTC. V usage is TRBV20-1 and J usage is TRBJ2-7, with 7 positions matching TRBD1. V shed 2 bases, J shed 3 bases, and the junction held 7 bases outside the gene matches. The CDR3 is made up of 14 amino acids. Germline values: CDR1 DFQATT, CDR2 SNEGSKA (reference sequence).

This clonotype was counted ten times or more. The chain is built from TRBV15 and TRBJ1-4; possibly TRBD1 for D (6 bases). The CDR3 consists of 16 residues. Trimming took off 5 bases at V and 0 bases at J, with 13 bases between the two ends. CDR1 and CDR2 from the germline V gene are LNHNV and YYDKDF (reference sequence). CDR3 region: CATSPTGHSTNEKLFF. The CDR3 region has the DNA TGTGCCACCAGCCCGACAGGCCATTCAACTAATGAAAAACTGTTTTTT.

This clonotype was detected a few times. The rearrangement uses TRBV6-5 and TRBJ2-6, with 8 nucleotides matching TRBD1. With 5 bases clipped from V and 2 bases from J, the junction kept 14 bases outside the gene matches. The CDR3 contains 19 residues. CDR1 is MNHEY and CDR2 is SVGAGI in the germline V gene. CDR3 region: CASSTGLGQVVTGANVLTF. The DNA for the CDR3 is TGTGCCAGCAGTACTGGGTTGGGACAGGTCGTCACTGGGGCCAACGTCCTGACTTTC.

This clonotype was seen ten or more times. The chain combines TRBV5-1 with TRBJ1-6; 9 bases are shared with TRBD1. The length of the CDR3 is 13 residues. V shed 3 bases and J 9 bases; nucleotides not matched to a gene: 1. Germline V CDR1 and CDR2: SGHRS, YFSETQ. The CDR3 DNA sequence: TGCGCCAGCAGCTCGGACAGGGGTTCACCCCTCCACTTT. Its protein is CASSSDRGSPLHF.

This clonotype has a count of ten or more. The gene calls are TRBV20-1 and TRBJ1-1; D is undetermined. Germline V lookup: CDR1 DFQATT, CDR2 SNEGSKA (reference sequence). The CDR3 is 11 residues long. V was cut by 2 bases and J by 4 bases, with 5 bases left in between. The CDR3 region has the DNA TGCAGTGCTAGAAAAAGCACTGAAGCTTTCTTT. This sequence encodes CSARKSTEAFF.